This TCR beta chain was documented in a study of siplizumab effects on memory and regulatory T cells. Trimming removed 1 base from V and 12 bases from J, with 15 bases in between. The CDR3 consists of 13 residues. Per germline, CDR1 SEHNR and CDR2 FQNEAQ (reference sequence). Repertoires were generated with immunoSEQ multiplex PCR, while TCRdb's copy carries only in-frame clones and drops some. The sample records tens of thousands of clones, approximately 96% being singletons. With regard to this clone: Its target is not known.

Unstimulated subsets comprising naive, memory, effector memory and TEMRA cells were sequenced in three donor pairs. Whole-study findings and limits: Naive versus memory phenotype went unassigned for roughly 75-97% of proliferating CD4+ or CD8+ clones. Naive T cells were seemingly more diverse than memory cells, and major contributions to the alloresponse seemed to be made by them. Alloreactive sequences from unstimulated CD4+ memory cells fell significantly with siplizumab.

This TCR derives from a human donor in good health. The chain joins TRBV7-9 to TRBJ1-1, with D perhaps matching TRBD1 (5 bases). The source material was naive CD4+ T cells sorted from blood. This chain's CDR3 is CASSLVSVRVPFF. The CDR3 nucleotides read TGTGCCAGCAGCTTAGTATCTGTCAGGGTACCTTTCTTT. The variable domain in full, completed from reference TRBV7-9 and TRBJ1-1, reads DTGVSQNPRHKITKRGQNVTFRCDPISEHNRLYWYRQTLGQGPEFLTYFQNEAQLEKSRLLSDRFSAERPKGSFSTLEIQRTEQGDSAMYLCASSLVSVRVPFFGQGTRLTVV.